This T cell receptor beta chain was sequenced during a study of CD8+ T cells in alopecia areata. Overall study context: Treated patients were dosed with oral tofacitinib, taking 5 to 10 mg twice daily. Tofacitinib dosing lasted 6 to 18 months, which was then followed by 6 months off drug.

Punch biopsies of lesional scalp, plus peripheral blood, were taken from alopecia areata patients. As for this clone: Its antigen is unidentified.

The CDR3 covers 12 residues. CDR1 and CDR2 (germline): SQVTM, ANQGSEA. V lost 6 bases to trimming and J lost 4 bases; unmatched junction nucleotides: 3. The study's findings and limits: TCRs were shared less clearly across patients than in mice, possibly for HLA-related reasons. An increase in clonality over normal scalp was evident in lesional scalp, especially alopecia totalis/universalis.

TCR sequencing used cDNA made by reverse transcription of extracted RNA. TCRdb keeps only in-frame clones here, not all; method: immunoSEQ multiplex PCR. There are some 5,000 clones in the sample; about 60% occur only once, and about 11% lies in the top ten. Sample: skin, taken at week 0. This TCR was recovered from a human donor with alopecia areata. The chain couples TRBV29-1 to TRBJ2-1; the match to TRBD2 covers 7 bases. CDR3 protein: CSVYGGYNEQFF. The CDR3 coding sequence is TGCAGCGTCTACGGGGGGTACAATGAGCAGTTCTTC.